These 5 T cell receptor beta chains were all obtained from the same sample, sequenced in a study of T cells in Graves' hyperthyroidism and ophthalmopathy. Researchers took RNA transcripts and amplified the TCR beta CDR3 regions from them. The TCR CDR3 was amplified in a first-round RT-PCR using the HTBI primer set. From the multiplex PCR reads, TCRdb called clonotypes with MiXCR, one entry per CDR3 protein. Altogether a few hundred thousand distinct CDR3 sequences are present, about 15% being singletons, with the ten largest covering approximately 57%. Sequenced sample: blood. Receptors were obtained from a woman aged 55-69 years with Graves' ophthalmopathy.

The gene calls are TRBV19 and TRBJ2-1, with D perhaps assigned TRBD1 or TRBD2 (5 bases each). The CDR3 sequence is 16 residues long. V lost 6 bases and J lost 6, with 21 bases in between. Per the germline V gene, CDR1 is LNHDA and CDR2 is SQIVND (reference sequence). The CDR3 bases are TGTGCCAGTAGCCTCTGGGGACGGTATATCGTCAATGAGCAGTTCTTC. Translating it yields CASSLWGRYIVNEQFF.

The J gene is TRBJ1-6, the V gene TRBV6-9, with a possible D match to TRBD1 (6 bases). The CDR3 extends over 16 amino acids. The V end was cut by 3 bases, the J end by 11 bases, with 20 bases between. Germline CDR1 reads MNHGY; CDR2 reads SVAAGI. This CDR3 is CASSYGGAALDPPLHF. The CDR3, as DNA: TGTGCCAGCAGTTACGGGGGGGCGGCCTTGGATCCACCCCTCCACTTT.

CDR3 nucleotides: TGCAGCGTCGTGGGACTAGCGGGAGGGCCAGGTGAGCAGTTCTTC. It encodes CSVVGLAGGPGEQFF. The V gene is TRBV29-1, the J gene TRBJ2-1, with 16 bases aligning to TRBD2. CDR3 size: 15 residues. The germline CDR1 and CDR2 sequences are SQVTM and ANQGSEA. The V gene end was trimmed by 6 bases and the J gene end by 9 bases; junction bases not matched to a gene: 8.

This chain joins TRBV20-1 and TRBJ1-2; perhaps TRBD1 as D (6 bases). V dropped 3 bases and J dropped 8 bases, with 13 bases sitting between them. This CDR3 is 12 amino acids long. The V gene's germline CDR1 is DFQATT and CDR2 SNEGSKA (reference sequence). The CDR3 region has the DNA TGCAGTGCTAGGTCTGGGGGGCGCGGCTACACCTTC. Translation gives CSARSGGRGYTF.

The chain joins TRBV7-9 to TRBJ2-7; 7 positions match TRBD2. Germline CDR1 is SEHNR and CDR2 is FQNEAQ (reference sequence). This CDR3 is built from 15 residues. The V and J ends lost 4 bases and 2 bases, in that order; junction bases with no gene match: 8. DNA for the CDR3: TGTGCCAGCAGCTCCGGGCGGGAGCGCGCCTACGAGCAGTACTTC. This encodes CASSSGRERAYEQYF.